The 12 T cell receptor beta chains below all came from one sample that was sequenced in a study of shared clonotypes between healthy human individuals. Method: immunoSEQ multiplex PCR; TCRdb's copy keeps in-frame clones and lacks some. The sample has some 510,000 clones, 70% to 80% seen once. Source material: PBMCs. The source is a woman aged 40-49 years in good health. Some clones in this sample may be carry-over from other donors' samples.

The gene calls are TRBV5-1 and TRBJ1-5; TRBD1 matches 7 bases. In germline, CDR1 is SGHRS, CDR2 YFSETQ. CDR3 length: 14 residues. V trimming: 4 bases; J trimming: 7 bases; junction bases outside the gene matches: 8. CDR3 protein: CASSPEQGSQPQHF. CDR3 bases: TGCGCCAGCAGCCCCGAACAGGGGTCCCAGCCCCAGCATTTT.

J is TRBJ2-3 and V is TRBV9; 11 nucleotides align to TRBD2. V was clipped by 2 bases and J by 5 bases; unmatched bases: 4. Per germline, CDR1 SGDLS and CDR2 YYNGEE. The CDR3 covers 15 residues. Here the CDR3 DNA reads TGTGCCAGCAGCGTGTTAGCGGGAGGGGGAGATACGCAGTATTTT. Translation gives CASSVLAGGGDTQYF. Combining the CDR3 with reference TRBV9 and TRBJ2-3 gives the whole variable domain DSGVTQTPKHLITATGQRVTLRCSPRSGDLSVYWYQQSLDQGLQFLIQYYNGEERAKGNILERFSAQQFPDLHSELNLSSLELGDSALYFCASSVLAGGGDTQYFGPGTRLTVL.

V usage is TRBV6-5 and J usage is TRBJ2-2; a weak D match, TRBD2 (6 bases). The CDR3 has 15 residues. The germline V gene encodes CDR1 MNHEY and CDR2 SVGAGI. V was trimmed by 4 bases and J by 4 bases, leaving 13 bases between them. CDR3 in amino acids: CASSFLLRGTGELFF. The CDR3 DNA reads TGTGCCAGCAGTTTCCTTCTGCGGGGCACCGGGGAGCTGTTTTTT.

With respect to this clone: This may stem from a read error, because a much larger clone lies one nucleotide away. The CDR3 sequence: CASSRDTNQPQHF. CDR3 coding DNA: TGTGCCAGCAGCCGGGACACCAATCAGCCCCAGCATTTT. The chain links TRBV6-4 to TRBJ1-5; a possible D gene is TRBD1 (6 bases). This CDR3 comprises 13 residues. CDR1 is MRHNA, CDR2 SNTAGT, per germline. Trimming shortened V by 6 bases and J by 3 bases, and 9 bases separated the two germline ends.

This CDR3 reads CASTVEISTDTQYF. CDR3 coding DNA: TGTGCCAGCACCGTCGAAATTAGCACAGATACGCAGTATTTT. The rearrangement links TRBV9 to TRBJ2-3, with D uncertain. Per germline, CDR1 SGDLS and CDR2 YYNGEE. This CDR3 is 14 amino acids long. Between the trimmed V and J ends, which lost 6 bases and 0 bases, there was a span of 11 bases.

This clone was seen a few times. The chain is built from TRBV2 and TRBJ1-1, with D possibly matching TRBD1 (6 bases). The V end was cut by 6 bases, the J end by 5 bases, with 13 bases between. In germline, CDR1 is SNHLY, CDR2 FYNNEI. CDR3 length: 13 residues. CDR3 loop: CASSLGRGTEAFF. CDR3 bases: TGTGCCAGCAGCCTGGGGAGGGGGACTGAAGCTTTCTTT. Using reference TRBV2 and TRBJ1-1 for the parts outside the CDR3, the full variable domain is EPEVTQTPSHQVTQMGQEVILRCVPISNHLYFYWYRQILGQKVEFLVSFYNNEISEKSEIFDDQFSVERPDGSNFTLKIRSTKLEDSAMYFCASSLGRGTEAFFGQGTRLTVV.

The sample holds a few counts of this clone. The V and J genes are TRBV7-3 and TRBJ2-2; no clear D gene. With 0 bases removed from V and 4 bases from J, the gap between germline ends came to 6 bases. Germline lookup yields CDR1 SGHTA and CDR2 FQGTGA. The CDR3 length is 14 residues. The CDR3 loop is CASSLTPATGELFF. For the CDR3, the DNA is TGTGCCAGCAGCTTAACCCCAGCCACCGGGGAGCTGTTTTTT.

The chain links TRBV4-1 to TRBJ1-2; maybe TRBD1 (6 bases). The CDR3 runs 14 residues. CDR1 and CDR2 (germline): MGHRA, YSYEKL. Trimming pared 4 bases from V and 7 bases from J, leaving 16 bases between. Here the CDR3 reads CASSREPQGFGYTF. DNA of the CDR3: TGCGCCAGCAGCCGGGAGCCACAGGGTTTTGGCTACACCTTC.

The rearrangement links TRBV5-6 to TRBJ1-5; 10 bases agree with TRBD1. V shed 6 bases, J shed 0 bases, and the junction held 9 bases outside the gene matches. Germline CDR1 reads SGHDT; CDR2 reads YYEEEE. CDR3 length equals 17 residues. The CDR3 region is CASIPGQGNFSNQPQHF. CDR3 DNA sequence: TGTGCCAGCATCCCGGGACAGGGGAATTTTAGCAATCAGCCCCAGCATTTT.

A few counts support this clone. This sequence joins TRBV30 and TRBJ1-4, with 10 bases lining up with TRBD1. The junction had 7 bases not matched to a gene; V was cut back by 3 bases and J by 3 bases. CDR1 is GTSNPN, CDR2 SVGIG, per germline (reference sequence). The CDR3 spans 16 residues. For the CDR3, the DNA is TGTGCCTGGAGCTCAGGACAGGGGGTTGCTAATGAAAAACTGTTTTTT. Residues: CAWSSGQGVANEKLFF.

Notes on this clone: A far larger clone is one nucleotide away, so this likely arose from a read error. The J gene is TRBJ1-5, the V gene TRBV30; D unclear. This CDR3 is 13 amino acids long. The germline CDR1 and CDR2 sequences are GTSNPN and SVGIG (reference sequence). Trimming cost V 4 bases and J 0 bases, with 7 bases left between them. The DNA for the CDR3 is TGTGCCTGGAATGCCTATAGCAATCAGCCCCAGCATTTT. It encodes CAWNAYSNQPQHF.

The rearrangement uses TRBV5-6 and TRBJ2-7; D assignment may be TRBD1 or TRBD2 (5 bases each). Germline V gives CDR1 SGHDT, CDR2 YYEEEE. The CDR3 is 15 amino acids. V was cut by 5 bases and J by 0 bases, with 15 bases left in between. The CDR3 bases are TGTGCCAGCAGTCGTTCGATCGGGACCTCCTACGAGCAGTACTTC. Its translation is CASSRSIGTSYEQYF.